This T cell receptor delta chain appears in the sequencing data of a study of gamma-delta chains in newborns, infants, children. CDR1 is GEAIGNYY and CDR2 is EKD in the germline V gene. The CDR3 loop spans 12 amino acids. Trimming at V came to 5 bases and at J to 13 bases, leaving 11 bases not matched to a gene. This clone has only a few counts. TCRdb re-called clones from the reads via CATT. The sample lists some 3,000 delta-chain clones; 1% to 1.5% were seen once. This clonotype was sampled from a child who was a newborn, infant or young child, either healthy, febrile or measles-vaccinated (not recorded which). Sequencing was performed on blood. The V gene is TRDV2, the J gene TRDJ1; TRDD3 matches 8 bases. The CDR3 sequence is CACGGYTDKPIF. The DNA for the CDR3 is TGTGCCTGTGGGGGATACACCGATAAGCCCATCTTT.